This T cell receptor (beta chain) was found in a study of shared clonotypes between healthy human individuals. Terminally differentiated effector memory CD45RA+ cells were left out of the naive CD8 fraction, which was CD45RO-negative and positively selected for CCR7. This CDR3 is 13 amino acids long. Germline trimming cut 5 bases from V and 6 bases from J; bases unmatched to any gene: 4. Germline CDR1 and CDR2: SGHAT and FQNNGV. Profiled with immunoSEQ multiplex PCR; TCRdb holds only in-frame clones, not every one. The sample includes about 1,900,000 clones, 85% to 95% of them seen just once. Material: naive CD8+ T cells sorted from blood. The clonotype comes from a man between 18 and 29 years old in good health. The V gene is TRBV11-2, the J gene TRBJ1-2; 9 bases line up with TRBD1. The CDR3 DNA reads TGTGCCAGCAGCCCAGGGACAGGGCATGGCTACACCTTC. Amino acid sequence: CASSPGTGHGYTF. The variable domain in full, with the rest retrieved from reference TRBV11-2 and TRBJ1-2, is EAGVAQSPRYKIIEKRQSVAFWCNPISGHATLYWYQQILGQGPKLLIQFQNNGVVDDSQLPKDRFSAERLKGVDSTLKIQPAKLEDSAVYLCASSPGTGHGYTFGSGTRLTVV.